A selection of T cell receptor beta chains follows, all from one sample in a study of blood T cell repertoires in COVID-19. Only in-frame clones appear in the TCRdb table, and some are missing; sequencing was by immunoSEQ multiplex PCR. The sample yields about 27,000 clones, about 91% seen once. Input material: peripheral blood. The receptor set was obtained from a human donor with active COVID-19. The donor label of this sample is uncertain. Each CDR3 is given with its conserved first and last residue. The D gene is left open where the match is weak. Expanded clones are given a class, and other clones once, few, many or no size at all.

D gene: TRBD1
clone size: -
J gene: TRBJ1-2
V gene: TRBV7-2
CDR3 DNA: TGTGCCAGCAGCTTAGTCGGACAGGGCTATGGCTACACCTTC
CDR3 protein: CASSLVGQGYGYTF

D gene: -
clone size: -
J gene: TRBJ2-7
V gene: TRBV28
CDR3 DNA: TGTGCCAGCAGTTTGGGCAGCTCCTACGAGCAGTACTTC
CDR3 protein: CASSLGSSYEQYF

D gene: -
clone size: -
J gene: TRBJ1-2
V gene: TRBV2
CDR3 DNA: TGTGCCACGGCCGACTCAGCTAACTATGGCTACACCTTC
CDR3 protein: CATADSANYGYTF

D gene: -
clone size: -
J gene: TRBJ2-2
V gene: TRBV27
CDR3 DNA: TGTGCCAGCAGTTATTTCCGATCTGGGGCCACCGGGGAGCTGTTTTTT
CDR3 protein: CASSYFRSGATGELFF

D gene: TRBD2
clone size: few
J gene: TRBJ2-3
V gene: TRBV6-5
CDR3 DNA: TGTGCCAGCAGTACCGGGACTATACGCACAGATACGCAGTATTTT
CDR3 protein: CASSTGTIRTDTQYF

D gene: -
clone size: -
J gene: TRBJ2-1
V gene: TRBV4-1
CDR3 DNA: TGCGCCAGCAGCCAAGAAATTGAGGAGCAGTTCTTC
CDR3 protein: CASSQEIEEQFF

D gene: TRBD1
clone size: -
J gene: TRBJ2-2
V gene: TRBV7-7
CDR3 DNA: TGTGCTAGCAGCCCCGACAGGGCTTTGGCCGGGGAGCTGTTTTTT
CDR3 protein: CASSPDRALAGELFF

D gene: -
clone size: few
J gene: TRBJ1-2
V gene: TRBV19
CDR3 DNA: TGTGCCAGCCGGGACATTAGCTATGGCTACACCTTC
CDR3 protein: CASRDISYGYTF

D gene: -
clone size: -
J gene: TRBJ2-7
V gene: TRBV12-5
CDR3 DNA: TGTGCTAGTGGTTTGGACAGGGTGCCGTGCGAGCAGTACTTC
CDR3 protein: CASGLDRVPCEQYF

D gene: TRBD1
clone size: -
J gene: TRBJ1-2
V gene: TRBV29-1
CDR3 DNA: TGCAGCGTTCGGGGGGGGACAGGGGATGGCTACACCTTC
CDR3 protein: CSVRGGTGDGYTF

D gene: TRBD1
clone size: -
J gene: TRBJ2-1
V gene: TRBV11-3
CDR3 DNA: TGTGCCAGCAGCGTTGGACAGGTAGGAAACAATGAGCAGTTCTTC
CDR3 protein: CASSVGQVGNNEQFF

D gene: -
clone size: -
J gene: TRBJ1-1
V gene: TRBV27
CDR3 DNA: TGTGCCAGCAGTATTATAGGACAGTCGAACACTGAAGCTTTCTTT
CDR3 protein: CASSIIGQSNTEAFF

D gene: -
clone size: -
J gene: TRBJ2-6
V gene: TRBV19
CDR3 DNA: TGTGCCAGTAGTATATTGGTCGGGGACATCTCAAGCTCTGGGGCCAACGTCCTGACTTTC
CDR3 protein: CASSILVGDISSSGANVLTF

D gene: -
clone size: -
J gene: TRBJ2-7
V gene: TRBV3-1/TRBV3-2
CDR3 DNA: TGTGCCAGCAGCCAAGACGGGCAGGGCAGAGGCGGCGGAGAGCAGTACTTC
CDR3 protein: CASSQDGQGRGGGEQYF

D gene: TRBD1
clone size: -
J gene: TRBJ2-7
V gene: TRBV28
CDR3 DNA: TGTGCCAGCAGAGCCGGGACAGGGGACTACTACGAGCAGTACTTC
CDR3 protein: CASRAGTGDYYEQYF

D gene: TRBD2
clone size: -
J gene: TRBJ2-1
V gene: TRBV2
CDR3 DNA: TGTGCCAGCAGGCCGACTAGCCGCAATGAGCAGTTCTTC
CDR3 protein: CASRPTSRNEQFF

D gene: -
clone size: -
J gene: TRBJ2-1
V gene: TRBV13
CDR3 DNA: TGTGCCAGCAGCTTAGCCCTTAGTGCGCAGTTCTTC
CDR3 protein: CASSLALSAQFF

D gene: -
clone size: -
J gene: TRBJ1-2
V gene: TRBV12-2
CDR3 DNA: TGTGCAAGTCGCTTAGTTAAGACCGGGACAGGGCCAAACTATGGCTACACCTTC
CDR3 protein: CASRLVKTGTGPNYGYTF

D gene: -
clone size: once
J gene: TRBJ2-1
V gene: TRBV3-1/TRBV3-2
CDR3 DNA: TGTGCCAGCAGCCAAGATCAACCGGGGATTAACAATGAGCAGTTCTTC
CDR3 protein: CASSQDQPGINNEQFF

D gene: -
clone size: -
J gene: TRBJ2-2
V gene: TRBV24-1
CDR3 DNA: TGTGCCACCAGTGACTACACCGGGACCGGAGGGGCCGGGGAGCTGTTTTTT
CDR3 protein: CATSDYTGTGGAGELFF

D gene: TRBD1
clone size: -
J gene: TRBJ2-7
V gene: TRBV5-4
CDR3 DNA: TGTGCCAGCAGCGCTAATATACAGGGGCCCTCCCTGGAGCAGTACTTC
CDR3 protein: CASSANIQGPSLEQYF

D gene: -
clone size: -
J gene: TRBJ2-7
V gene: TRBV6-5
CDR3 DNA: TGTGCCAGCAGTTACGGGTGGAAGGGGACCTACGAGCAGTACTTC
CDR3 protein: CASSYGWKGTYEQYF

D gene: TRBD2
clone size: once
J gene: TRBJ2-1
V gene: TRBV19
CDR3 DNA: TGTGCCAGTAGTATATTCCCTAGCGGTTCCTACAATGAGCAGTTCTTC
CDR3 protein: CASSIFPSGSYNEQFF

D gene: -
clone size: -
J gene: TRBJ1-2
V gene: TRBV5-4
CDR3 DNA: TGTGCCAGCAGCTTGGAGGGGTATGGCTACACCTTC
CDR3 protein: CASSLEGYGYTF

D gene: -
clone size: -
J gene: TRBJ2-7
V gene: TRBV5-1
CDR3 DNA: TGCGCCAGCAGCTGGGACAAGGCCTACGAGCAGTACTTC
CDR3 protein: CASSWDKAYEQYF

D gene: -
clone size: -
J gene: TRBJ2-3
V gene: TRBV9
CDR3 DNA: TGTGCCAGCAGCGTAGTCGGTAGTTATGGCACAGATACGCAGTATTTT
CDR3 protein: CASSVVGSYGTDTQYF

D gene: -
clone size: -
J gene: TRBJ2-4
V gene: TRBV13
CDR3 DNA: TGTGCCAGCAGCCGAACTAGAGGTGAAAACATTCAGTACTTC
CDR3 protein: CASSRTRGENIQYF

D gene: TRBD2
clone size: -
J gene: TRBJ2-1
V gene: TRBV28
CDR3 DNA: TGTGCCAGCAGTTTAAGGGCGGGAGGGTCCTTCGGGAATGAGCAGTTCTTC
CDR3 protein: CASSLRAGGSFGNEQFF

D gene: TRBD1
clone size: -
J gene: TRBJ1-2
V gene: TRBV30
CDR3 DNA: TGTGCCTGGAGTGGTCAGGGGGATGGCTACACCTTC
CDR3 protein: CAWSGQGDGYTF

D gene: -
clone size: -
J gene: TRBJ2-1
V gene: TRBV7-3
CDR3 DNA: TGTGCCAGCAGTTACTTGGGGGGATCAGCCTACAATGAGCAGTTCTTC
CDR3 protein: CASSYLGGSAYNEQFF

D gene: -
clone size: once
J gene: TRBJ2-3
V gene: TRBV7-3
CDR3 DNA: TGTGCCAGCAGCATTGCCGGGACTGGTAGTATCATAGATACGCAGTATTTT
CDR3 protein: CASSIAGTGSIIDTQYF

D gene: -
clone size: -
J gene: TRBJ1-5
V gene: TRBV4-1
CDR3 DNA: TGCGCCAGCAGCCAAGGGGGGGTGGACGTTACTGTGGATAGCAATCAGCCCCAGCATTTT
CDR3 protein: CASSQGGVDVTVDSNQPQHF

D gene: -
clone size: -
J gene: TRBJ1-2
V gene: TRBV30
CDR3 DNA: TGTGCCTTGGATGTAAGACAGGCTAAACTAAGCTATGGCTACACCTTC
CDR3 protein: CALDVRQAKLSYGYTF

D gene: -
clone size: -
J gene: TRBJ2-6
V gene: TRBV27
CDR3 DNA: TGTGCCAGCAGTTTTACTGGGGCCAACGTCCTGACTTTC
CDR3 protein: CASSFTGANVLTF

D gene: -
clone size: -
J gene: TRBJ2-3
V gene: TRBV7-9
CDR3 DNA: TGTGCCAGCAGCTTAGTCGGGACTGGAGATACGCAGTATTTT
CDR3 protein: CASSLVGTGDTQYF